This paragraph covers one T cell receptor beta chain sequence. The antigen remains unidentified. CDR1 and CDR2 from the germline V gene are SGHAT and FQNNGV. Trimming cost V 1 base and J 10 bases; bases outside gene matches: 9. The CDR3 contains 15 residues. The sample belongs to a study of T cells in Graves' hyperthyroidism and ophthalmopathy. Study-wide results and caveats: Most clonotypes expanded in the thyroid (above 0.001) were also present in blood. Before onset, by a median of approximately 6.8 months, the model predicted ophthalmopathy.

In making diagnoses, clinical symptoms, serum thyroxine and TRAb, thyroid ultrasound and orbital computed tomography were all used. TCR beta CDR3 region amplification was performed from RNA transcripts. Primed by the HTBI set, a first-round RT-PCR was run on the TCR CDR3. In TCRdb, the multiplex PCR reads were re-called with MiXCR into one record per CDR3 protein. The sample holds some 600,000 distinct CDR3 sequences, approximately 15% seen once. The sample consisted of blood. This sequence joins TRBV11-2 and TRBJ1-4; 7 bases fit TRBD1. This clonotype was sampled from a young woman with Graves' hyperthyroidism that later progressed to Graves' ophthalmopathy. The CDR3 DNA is TGTGCCAGCAGCTTAGTCCAGGGGGAGGCCCGAAAACTGTTTTTT. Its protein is CASSLVQGEARKLFF. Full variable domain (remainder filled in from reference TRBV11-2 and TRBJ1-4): EAGVAQSPRYKIIEKRQSVAFWCNPISGHATLYWYQQILGQGPKLLIQFQNNGVVDDSQLPKDRFSAERLKGVDSTLKIQPAKLEDSAVYLCASSLVQGEARKLFFGSGTQLSVL.